This TCR beta chain is drawn from a study of early T cells in non-severe SARS-CoV-2 infection. Study at large: Unsorted whole-blood RNA was sequenced in bulk, leaving chains unpaired. Overall study findings and caveats: Reliance on VDJdb matching favored anti-spike CD8 responses; private and CD4 specificities were missed.

Attachment of unique molecular identifiers to individual cDNA molecules was performed. TCRdb recomputed calls from the 5' RACE reads with MiXCR, one row per CDR3 protein. The sample yields under 50,000 distinct CDR3 sequences, roughly 4% seen once. Comment on this clonotype: Antigen unknown.

This sequence was found in an adult who was a healthcare worker with PCR-confirmed SARS-CoV-2 infection or an uninfected control (not recorded which). Sample: whole blood.

CDR3 sequence reads: CSARSMPGGGTEAFF. The CDR3 DNA is TGCAGTGCTAGATCCATGCCCGGGGGAGGCACTGAAGCTTTCTTT. The V call is TRBV20-1, the J call TRBJ1-1, with D perhaps TRBD1 (5 bases). The germline gives CDR1 DFQATT, CDR2 SNEGSKA (reference sequence). The CDR3 is made up of 15 amino acids. V lost 2 bases to trimming and J lost 4 bases, with 17 bases between them.